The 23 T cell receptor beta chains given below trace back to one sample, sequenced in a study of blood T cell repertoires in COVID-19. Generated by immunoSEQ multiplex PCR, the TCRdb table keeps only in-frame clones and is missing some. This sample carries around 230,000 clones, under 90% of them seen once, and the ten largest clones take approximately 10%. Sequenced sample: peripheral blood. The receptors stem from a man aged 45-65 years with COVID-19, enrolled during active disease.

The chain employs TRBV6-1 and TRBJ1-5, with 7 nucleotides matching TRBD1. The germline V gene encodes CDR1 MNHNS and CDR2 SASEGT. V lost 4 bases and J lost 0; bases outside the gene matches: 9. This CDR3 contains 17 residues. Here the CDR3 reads CASSGPGQRYSNQPQHF. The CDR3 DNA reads TGTGCCAGCAGTGGACCGGGACAGCGATATAGCAATCAGCCCCAGCATTTT.

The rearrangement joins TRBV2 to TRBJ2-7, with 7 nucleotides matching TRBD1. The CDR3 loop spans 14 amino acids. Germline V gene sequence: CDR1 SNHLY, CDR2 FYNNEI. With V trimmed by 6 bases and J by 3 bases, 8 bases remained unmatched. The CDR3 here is CASRITGVGYEQYF. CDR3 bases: TGTGCCAGCAGAATAACAGGGGTTGGCTACGAGCAGTACTTC.

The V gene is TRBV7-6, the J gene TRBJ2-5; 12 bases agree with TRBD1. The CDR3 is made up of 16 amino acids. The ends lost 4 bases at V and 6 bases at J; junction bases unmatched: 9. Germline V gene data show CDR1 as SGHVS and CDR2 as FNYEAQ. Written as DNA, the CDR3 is TGTGCCAGCAGCTCGCGCGGGACAGGGGGCAGGCAGACCCAGTACTTC. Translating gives CASSSRGTGGRQTQYF.

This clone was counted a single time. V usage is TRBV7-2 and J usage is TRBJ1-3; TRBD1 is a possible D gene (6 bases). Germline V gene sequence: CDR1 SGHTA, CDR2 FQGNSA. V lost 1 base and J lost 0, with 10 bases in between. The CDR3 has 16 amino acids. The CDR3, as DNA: TGTGCCAGCAGCTTAGAGGGACACCACTCTGGAAACACCATATATTTT. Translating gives CASSLEGHHSGNTIYF.

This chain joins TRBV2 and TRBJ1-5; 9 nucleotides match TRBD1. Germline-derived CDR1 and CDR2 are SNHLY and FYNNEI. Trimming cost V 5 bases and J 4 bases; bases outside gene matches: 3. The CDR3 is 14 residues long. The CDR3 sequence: CASSRDRANQPQHF. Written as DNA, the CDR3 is TGTGCCAGCAGTCGGGACAGGGCAAATCAGCCCCAGCATTTT. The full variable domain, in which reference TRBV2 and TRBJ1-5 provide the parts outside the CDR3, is EPEVTQTPSHQVTQMGQEVILRCVPISNHLYFYWYRQILGQKVEFLVSFYNNEISEKSEIFDDQFSVERPDGSNFTLKIRSTKLEDSAMYFCASSRDRANQPQHFGDGTRLSIL.

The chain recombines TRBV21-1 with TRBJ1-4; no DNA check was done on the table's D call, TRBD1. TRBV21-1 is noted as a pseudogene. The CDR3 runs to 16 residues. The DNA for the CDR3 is TGTGCCAGCAGGGGGGGCCAACAGGGGAGGAGTGAAAAACTGTTTTTT. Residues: CASRGGQQGRSEKLFF.

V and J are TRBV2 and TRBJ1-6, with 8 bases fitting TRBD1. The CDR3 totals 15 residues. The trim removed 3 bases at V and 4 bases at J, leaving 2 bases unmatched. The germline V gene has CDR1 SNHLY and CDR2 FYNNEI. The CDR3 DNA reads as TGTGCCAGCAGTGAGAGACAGGGGTATAATTCACCCCTCCACTTT. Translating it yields CASSERQGYNSPLHF. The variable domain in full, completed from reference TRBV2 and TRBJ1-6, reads EPEVTQTPSHQVTQMGQEVILRCVPISNHLYFYWYRQILGQKVEFLVSFYNNEISEKSEIFDDQFSVERPDGSNFTLKIRSTKLEDSAMYFCASSERQGYNSPLHFGNGTRLTVT.

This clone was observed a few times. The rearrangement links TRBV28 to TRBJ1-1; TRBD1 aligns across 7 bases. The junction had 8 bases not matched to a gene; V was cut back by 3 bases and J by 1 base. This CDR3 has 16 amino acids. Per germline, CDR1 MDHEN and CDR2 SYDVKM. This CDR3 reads CASSFSQGVGNTEAFF. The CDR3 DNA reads TGTGCCAGCAGTTTCTCTCAGGGGGTAGGGAACACTGAAGCTTTCTTT.

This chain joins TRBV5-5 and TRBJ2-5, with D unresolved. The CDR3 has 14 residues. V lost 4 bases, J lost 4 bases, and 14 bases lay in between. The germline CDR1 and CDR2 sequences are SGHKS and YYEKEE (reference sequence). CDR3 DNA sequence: TGTGCCAGCAGCACCGAAAGAAGGAGAGAGACCCAGTACTTC. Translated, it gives CASSTERRRETQYF.

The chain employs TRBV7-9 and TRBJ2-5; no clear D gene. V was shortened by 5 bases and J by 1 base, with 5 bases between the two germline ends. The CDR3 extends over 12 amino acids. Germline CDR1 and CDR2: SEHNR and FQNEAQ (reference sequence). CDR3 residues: CASSPLQETQYF. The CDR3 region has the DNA TGTGCCAGCAGCCCCCTCCAAGAGACCCAGTACTTC.

The CDR3 is CASSVALAGTDTQYF. The CDR3 coding sequence is TGTGCCAGCAGCGTAGCCCTAGCGGGCACAGATACGCAGTATTTT. V and J are TRBV9 and TRBJ2-3, with 7 bases that match TRBD2. Germline CDR1 SGDLS, CDR2 YYNGEE. The length of the CDR3 is 15 residues. The trim removed 0 bases at V and 1 base at J, leaving 2 bases unmatched.

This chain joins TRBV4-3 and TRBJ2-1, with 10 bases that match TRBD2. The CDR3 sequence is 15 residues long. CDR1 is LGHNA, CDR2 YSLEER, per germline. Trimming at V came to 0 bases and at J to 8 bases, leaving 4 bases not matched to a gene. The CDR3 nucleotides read TGCGCCAGCAGCCAAGATCAGCTAGCGGGGGATGAGCAGTTCTTC. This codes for CASSQDQLAGDEQFF.

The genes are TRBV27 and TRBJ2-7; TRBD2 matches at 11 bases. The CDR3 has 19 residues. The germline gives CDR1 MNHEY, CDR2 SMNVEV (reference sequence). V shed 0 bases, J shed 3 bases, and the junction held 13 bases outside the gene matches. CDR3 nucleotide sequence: TGTGCCAGCAGTTTATCCCGGGGGATTACCGGGACTAGCGGCTACGAGCAGTACTTC. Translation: CASSLSRGITGTSGYEQYF.

The DNA of the CDR3 is TGCGCCAGCAGCTTGGTGGACACGATTTCACCCCTCCACTTT. Residues: CASSLVDTISPLHF. J is TRBJ1-6 and V is TRBV5-1; TRBD1 is a possible D gene (5 bases). The ends were cut back, 0 bases at V and 9 bases at J, with 10 bases in the middle. This CDR3 comprises 14 residues. The V gene's germline CDR1 is SGHRS and CDR2 YFSETQ.

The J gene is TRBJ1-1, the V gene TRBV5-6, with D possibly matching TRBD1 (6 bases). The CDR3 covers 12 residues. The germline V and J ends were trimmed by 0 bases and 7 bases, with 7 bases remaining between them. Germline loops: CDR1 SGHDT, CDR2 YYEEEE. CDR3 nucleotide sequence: TGTGCCAGCAGCTTGGCGGACAGTGAAGCTTTCTTT. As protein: CASSLADSEAFF.

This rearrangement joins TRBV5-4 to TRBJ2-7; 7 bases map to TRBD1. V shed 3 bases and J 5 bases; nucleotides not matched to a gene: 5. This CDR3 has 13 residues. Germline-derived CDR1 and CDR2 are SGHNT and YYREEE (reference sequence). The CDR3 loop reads CASSYRGTDEQYF. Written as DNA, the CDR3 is TGTGCCAGCAGCTACAGGGGCACCGACGAGCAGTACTTC.

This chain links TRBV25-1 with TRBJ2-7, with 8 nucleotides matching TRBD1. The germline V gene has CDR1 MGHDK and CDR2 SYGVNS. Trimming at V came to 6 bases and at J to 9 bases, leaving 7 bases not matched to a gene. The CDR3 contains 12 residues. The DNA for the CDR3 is TGTGCCAGCAGCTTGACAGGGGAGGTGCAGTACTTC. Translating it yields CASSLTGEVQYF.

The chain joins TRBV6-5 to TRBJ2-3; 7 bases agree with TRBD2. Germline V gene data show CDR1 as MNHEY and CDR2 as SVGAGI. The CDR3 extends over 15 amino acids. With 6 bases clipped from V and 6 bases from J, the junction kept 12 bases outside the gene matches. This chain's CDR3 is CASSNGAGRRDTQYF. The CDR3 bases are TGTGCCAGCAGCAACGGAGCGGGGAGAAGGGATACGCAGTATTTT.

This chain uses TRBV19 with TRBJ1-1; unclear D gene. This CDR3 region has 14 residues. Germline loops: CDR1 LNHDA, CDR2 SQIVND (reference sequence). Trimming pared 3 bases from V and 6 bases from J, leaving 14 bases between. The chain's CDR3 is CASSISEGFPEAFF. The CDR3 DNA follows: TGTGCCAGTAGTATCTCCGAGGGCTTCCCTGAAGCTTTCTTT. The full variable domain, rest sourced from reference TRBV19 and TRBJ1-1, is DGGITQSPKYLFRKEGQNVTLSCEQNLNHDAMYWYRQDPGQGLRLIYYSQIVNDFQKGDIAEGYSVSREKKESFPLTVTSAQKNPTAFYLCASSISEGFPEAFFGQGTRLTVV.

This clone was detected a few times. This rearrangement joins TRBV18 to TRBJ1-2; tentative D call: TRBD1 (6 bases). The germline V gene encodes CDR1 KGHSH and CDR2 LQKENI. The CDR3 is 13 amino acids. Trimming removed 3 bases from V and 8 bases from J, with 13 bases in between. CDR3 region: CASSPLDSQGYTF. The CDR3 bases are TGTGCCAGCTCACCTCTGGACAGTCAAGGCTACACCTTC.

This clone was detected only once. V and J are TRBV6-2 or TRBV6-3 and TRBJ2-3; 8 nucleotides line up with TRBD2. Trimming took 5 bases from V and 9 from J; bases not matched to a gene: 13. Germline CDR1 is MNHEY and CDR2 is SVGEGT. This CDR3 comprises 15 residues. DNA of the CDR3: TGTGCCAGCAGTACTAGCGGAAACCCGAGTCGAACGCAGTATTTT. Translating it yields CASSTSGNPSRTQYF.

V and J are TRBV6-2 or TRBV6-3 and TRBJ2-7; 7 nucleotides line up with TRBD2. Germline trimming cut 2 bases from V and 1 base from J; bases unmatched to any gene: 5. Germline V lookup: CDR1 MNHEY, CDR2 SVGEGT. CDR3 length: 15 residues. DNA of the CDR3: TGTGCCAGCAGTTACGGGGCTAGCGGATCCTACGAGCAGTACTTC. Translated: CASSYGASGSYEQYF.

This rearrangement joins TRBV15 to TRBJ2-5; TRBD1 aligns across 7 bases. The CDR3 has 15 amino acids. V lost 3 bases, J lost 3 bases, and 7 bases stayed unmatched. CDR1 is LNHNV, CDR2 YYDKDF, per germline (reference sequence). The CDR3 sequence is CATSREDRFEETQYF. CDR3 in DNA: TGTGCCACCAGCAGGGAGGACAGGTTTGAAGAGACCCAGTACTTC.